These T cell receptor beta chains were read from a single sample in a study of cytomegalovirus exposure and HLA in healthy donors. Assay: immunoSEQ multiplex PCR; the TCRdb copy retains only in-frame clones and omits some. The sample carries approximately 190,000 clones, roughly four fifths recorded once. Sequencing used PBMCs. The origin of the receptors is a woman between 18 and 29 years old in good health and CMV-seropositive. The CDR3 runs from the conserved cysteine through the conserved F or W. D genes are given only for firm matches. The size field is filled for only some rows; it gives once, few, many or a size class.

j_call d_call v_call clone_size cdr3_nt cdr3_aa
TRBJ1-4 NA TRBV11-2 NA TGTGCCAGCAGACGCCGGAACATCCGGGAAACAAATGAAAAACTGTTTTTT CASRRRNIRETNEKLFF
TRBJ1-1 TRBD1 TRBV11-2 NA TGTGCCAGCAGCTTAGGACAGGGAGGGAACACTGAAGCTTTCTTT CASSLGQGGNTEAFF
TRBJ2-2 NA TRBV9 NA TGTGCCAGCAGCGTAGAAGGGGTCGGGGAGCTGTTTTTT CASSVEGVGELFF
TRBJ1-5 NA TRBV2 NA TGTGCCAGCAGTGTTTTTTTAAATCAGCCCCAGCATTTT CASSVFLNQPQHF
TRBJ1-2 NA TRBV5-1 NA TGCGCCAGCAGCACTCCCGCTAGGGGTGGCTACACCTTC CASSTPARGGYTF
TRBJ2-5 NA TRBV6-5 NA TGTGCCAGCAGTTACGGCCTAGCAGGCTACCAAGAGACCCAGTACTTC CASSYGLAGYQETQYF
TRBJ2-3 NA TRBV4-3 NA TGCGCCAGCAGCCAAGCTACAGGATATACGCAGTATTTT CASSQATGYTQYF
TRBJ1-1 TRBD1 TRBV6-5 NA TGTGCCAGCAGTTGGGACAGGCCGAACACTGAAGCTTTCTTT CASSWDRPNTEAFF
TRBJ2-7 NA TRBV2 NA TGTGCCAGCATCCAGGGGAGCGAGCAGTACTTC CASIQGSEQYF
TRBJ1-3 NA TRBV6-1 NA TGTGCCACCCTAGCCACGGGCGGAAACACCATATATTTT CATLATGGNTIYF
TRBJ1-1 NA TRBV6-1 NA TGTGCCAGCGGACCCCTCCACAGGCGGAACACTGAAGCTTTCTTT CASGPLHRRNTEAFF
TRBJ1-1 NA TRBV4-3 once TGCGCCAGCAGCCAATCCTCCGATGGCAGGGCTTTCTTT CASSQSSDGRAFF
TRBJ1-2 NA TRBV15 NA TGTGCCACCAGCAGAGGGGGGGAGACTAACTATGGCTACACCTTC CATSRGGETNYGYTF
TRBJ2-5 NA TRBV6-5 once TGTGCCAGCAGTTACTCCCGGGCACGGGGGGAGACCCAGTACTTC CASSYSRARGETQYF
TRBJ1-5 NA TRBV30 NA TGTGCCGGTATTGGGAGGGAGGAGATAGGCAATCAGCCCCAGCATTTT CAGIGREEIGNQPQHF
TRBJ1-3 NA TRBV7-2 NA TGTGCCAGCAGCTTAGGCTGGGCCGGAAACACCATATATTTT CASSLGWAGNTIYF
TRBJ2-7 NA TRBV10-3 NA TGTGCCATCAGTGAGTCCTCCAACGAGCAGTACTTC CAISESSNEQYF
TRBJ2-3 TRBD2 TRBV5-1 NA TGCGCCAGCGGGGAGGGAGGTACAGATACGCAGTATTTT CASGEGGTDTQYF
TRBJ2-2 TRBD1 TRBV19 NA TGTGCCAGTAGCAGGACAGGGGGCAACGGGGAGCTGTTTTTT CASSRTGGNGELFF
TRBJ2-2 NA TRBV5-4 NA TGTGCCAGCAGCTTGGAGGGGGAAACCAGGGAGCTGTTTTTT CASSLEGETRELFF
TRBJ1-2 NA TRBV4-2 NA TGTGCCAGCAGCGACGGAGAGGACTATGGCTACACCTTC CASSDGEDYGYTF
TRBJ2-2 NA TRBV9 NA TGTGCCAGCAGCGTAGGGGAGTGGGGACAGAACACCGGGGAGCTGTTTTTT CASSVGEWGQNTGELFF
TRBJ1-4 TRBD1 TRBV5-1 NA TGCGCCAGCAACATGGGGACAGGGGATGAAAAACTGTTTTTT CASNMGTGDEKLFF
TRBJ1-1 NA TRBV20-1 NA TGCAGTGCTAAAGGGGCTGAAGCTTTCTTT CSAKGAEAFF
TRBJ2-1 NA TRBV5-6 NA TGTGCCAGCAGCCTCAAGGGGGGGGGCTCCTACAATGAGCAGTTCTTC CASSLKGGGSYNEQFF
TRBJ2-6 NA TRBV7-9 NA TGTGCCAGCAGAGACAGCTCTGGGGCCAACGTCCTGACTTTC CASRDSSGANVLTF
TRBJ1-2 NA TRBV30 NA TGTGCCTGGAGTGTACAGGCAAACTATGGCTACACCTTC CAWSVQANYGYTF
TRBJ1-6 TRBD1 TRBV30 NA TGTGCCTGGAGTGTGGGACAGGGAGGTTCACCCCTCCACTTT CAWSVGQGGSPLHF
TRBJ2-3 TRBD1 TRBV27 once TGTGCCAGCAGGGACAGGGGGGGGACAGATACGCAGTATTTT CASRDRGGTDTQYF
TRBJ2-1 TRBD2 TRBV9 NA TGTGCCAGCGGAACTAGCGGGGGGGCGGGGGCGTATGAGCAGTTCTTC CASGTSGGAGAYEQFF
TRBJ1-3 NA TRBV7-9 NA TGTGCCAGCAGCCAGTACCCTAGAGAACGCTCTGGAAACACCATATATTTT CASSQYPRERSGNTIYF
TRBJ2-7 TRBD1 TRBV28 NA TGTGCCAGCAGTTTACCTCAGGGGGACGAGCAGTACTTC CASSLPQGDEQYF
TRBJ2-3 TRBD2 TRBV5-1 NA TGCGCCAGCAGCATGACTAGCGGCAGCACAGATACGCAGTATTTT CASSMTSGSTDTQYF
TRBJ2-3 NA TRBV30 NA TGTGCCTGGAGTGACGCAGGCTACGGCGCAGATACGCAGTATTTT CAWSDAGYGADTQYF
TRBJ2-2 NA TRBV2 NA TGTGCCAGCAGTGAGGGCCCGGGGTACACCGGGGAGCTGTTTTTT CASSEGPGYTGELFF
TRBJ1-2 NA TRBV28 few TGTGCCAGCAGCAAACAGTACTATGGCTACACCTTC CASSKQYYGYTF
TRBJ2-7 TRBD2 TRBV2 few TGTGCCAGCAGTGGCCTAGCGGGGAAGCAGTACTTC CASSGLAGKQYF
TRBJ2-1 NA TRBV5-4 few TGTGCCAGCAGACCTTGGGGCCAGTCCAATGAGCAGTTCTTC CASRPWGQSNEQFF
TRBJ2-3 TRBD1 TRBV27 few TGTGCCACCGGGCTGGGACAGGGGGCAACAGATACGCAGTATTTT CATGLGQGATDTQYF
TRBJ1-3 TRBD1 TRBV30 once TGTGCCTGGACCGGGACAGGGGGTGGAAACACCATATATTTT CAWTGTGGGNTIYF
TRBJ1-1 TRBD1 TRBV18 once TGTGCCAGCTCACCACCTACAGGGGGCGAGGCTTTCTTT CASSPPTGGEAFF
TRBJ1-2 NA TRBV7-3 NA TGTGCCAGCAGCCCTAAGGGGGAATCGGACTATGGCTACACCTTC CASSPKGESDYGYTF
TRBJ2-3 NA TRBV7-8 NA TGTGCCAGCAGCCCCGGACTGGCAGATACGCAGTATTTT CASSPGLADTQYF
TRBJ1-5 NA TRBV6-6 NA TGTGCCAGCAGTTACGACAGCGGGCAGCCCCAGCATTTT CASSYDSGQPQHF
TRBJ2-1 TRBD2 TRBV10-3 NA TGTGCCATCAGGGCGGCTAGCGGCATCAATGAGCAGTTCTTC CAIRAASGINEQFF
TRBJ2-2 TRBD1 TRBV7-2 once TGTGCCAGCAGCCCCGGGACAGGGGTTGGCGGGGAGCTGTTTTTT CASSPGTGVGGELFF
TRBJ2-5 NA TRBV30 few TGTGCCTGGAGTATAGGGCGCGGGGAGACCCAGTACTTC CAWSIGRGETQYF
TRBJ1-1 NA TRBV2 NA TGTGCCAGCAGTGAAGACGGGAACACTGAAGCTTTCTTT CASSEDGNTEAFF
TRBJ2-3 NA TRBV30 NA TGTGCCTGGAGTGTACTGTCGACTACTAATGCTGATACGCAGTATTTT CAWSVLSTTNADTQYF
TRBJ1-4 NA TRBV5-1 NA TGCGCCAGCAGCCAAACAGGTTATGGGGAAAAACTGTTTTTT CASSQTGYGEKLFF
TRBJ2-4 TRBD1 TRBV18 few TGTGCCAGCTCACCACCCCTACAGGGGCGAGGAAACAGTCAGTACTTC CASSPPLQGRGNSQYF
TRBJ2-5 TRBD2 TRBV4-2 NA TGTGCCAGCAGCCAAGATATAGCGGGGGGGTCAGAGACCCAGTACTTC CASSQDIAGGSETQYF
TRBJ1-4 TRBD1 TRBV28 NA TGTGCCAGCACCCCCGCGGGGACAGGGAATGAAAAACTGTTTTTT CASTPAGTGNEKLFF
TRBJ2-7 TRBD1 TRBV6-1 NA TGTGCCAGCAGCCATGACAGGGCCTCTTCCTACGAGCAGTACTTC CASSHDRASSYEQYF
TRBJ1-1 NA TRBV2 NA TGTGCCAGCGGTCAGGGTACGGTCACTGAAGCTTTCTTT CASGQGTVTEAFF